This T cell receptor (beta chain) was recovered during a study of blood T cell repertoires in COVID-19. Across the study: COVID-19 samples collected from the United States, Italy and Spain covered acute and convalescent phases. The cDNA or gDNA used as material had been derived from T cells, B-cell-depleted T cells, or PBMCs.

From germline, CDR1 is SNHLY and CDR2 FYNNEI. V was cut by 2 bases and J by 7 bases, with 12 bases left in between. CDR3 size: 15 residues. In its sample, this clone was seen once. Recovered participants had two consecutive negative NP/OP PCR tests, healthcare professional clearance, or symptom resolution. Original analysis: From reference gene primer amplification, estimates of nucleated cell counts were derived. Generated by immunoSEQ multiplex PCR, the TCRdb table keeps only in-frame clones and is missing some. V and J calls and clone size are those listed in that table; D and trimming were worked out from the DNA. The sample carries some 530,000 clones, approximately 91% recorded once.

The chain recombines TRBV2 with TRBJ1-6; D ambiguous. The sequencing input was PBMCs or T cells enriched from blood (not recorded which). The clonotype was recovered from a woman aged 55-70 years who had recovered from COVID-19. Here the CDR3 reads CASSEYQLENSPLHF. CDR3 DNA sequence: TGTGCCAGCAGTGAATACCAACTAGAGAATTCACCCCTCCACTTT. The variable domain in full, completed from reference TRBV2 and TRBJ1-6, reads EPEVTQTPSHQVTQMGQEVILRCVPISNHLYFYWYRQILGQKVEFLVSFYNNEISEKSEIFDDQFSVERPDGSNFTLKIRSTKLEDSAMYFCASSEYQLENSPLHFGNGTRLTVT.